The 15 T cell receptor beta chains reported below all come from one sample, sequenced in a study of identifying expanded T cells in peripheral blood. Clones were sequenced by immunoSEQ multiplex PCR, and TCRdb holds only the in-frame ones, with some missing. The profile covers 100,000 or so clones, with around 88% appearing a single time and less than 15% taken by the ten largest. Sequenced input: blood. The receptors originated from a person between 18 and 75 years old in good health.

V is TRBV9 and J is TRBJ1-5; D call uncertain. Trimming cost V 4 bases and J 7 bases, with 12 bases left between them. Germline CDR1 is SGDLS and CDR2 is YYNGEE. The CDR3 sequence is 13 residues long. The CDR3, as DNA: TGTGCCAGCAGCACACATCCAGGCCAGCCCCAGCATTTT. Translation gives CASSTHPGQPQHF.

The chain employs TRBV7-2 and TRBJ1-2, with D possibly TRBD1 on 5 matching bases. This CDR3 contains 14 residues. The V end was cut by 10 bases, the J end by 0 bases, with 15 bases between. CDR1 and CDR2 from the germline V gene are SGHTA and FQGNSA. The CDR3 loop is CANWAGRANYGYTF. In nucleotides, the CDR3 is TGTGCCAATTGGGCAGGGAGGGCTAACTATGGCTACACCTTC.

The CDR3 nucleotides read TGCGCCAGCAGTAGTCAGGGGACGAACACTGAAGCTTTCTTT. Its protein is CASSSQGTNTEAFF. The rearrangement uses TRBV10-2 and TRBJ1-1; perhaps TRBD1 as D (6 bases). The CDR3 sequence is 14 residues long. The germline V gene has CDR1 WSHSY and CDR2 SAAADI. V was shortened by 5 bases and J by 1 base, with 11 bases between the two germline ends.

Written as DNA, the CDR3 is TGTGCCAGCAGCGGGACTCAGAACACCGGGGAGCTGTTTTTT. It encodes CASSGTQNTGELFF. The chain is built from TRBV6-5 and TRBJ2-2; D perhaps matches TRBD2 (6 bases). The V gene's germline CDR1 is MNHEY and CDR2 SVGAGI. This CDR3 is built from 14 residues. Trimming pared 6 bases from V and 1 base from J, leaving 9 bases between.

The chain carries TRBV19 and TRBJ2-3; D call uncertain. V lost 3 bases and J 9 bases, leaving 7 bases between the germline ends. CDR3 length: 11 amino acids. Looked up from germline, CDR1 is LNHDA and CDR2 is SQIVND (reference sequence). The CDR3 nucleotides are TGTGCCAGTAGTATCACCGCGACGCAGTATTTT. This sequence encodes CASSITATQYF.

The rearrangement uses TRBV9 and TRBJ2-1, with D possibly being TRBD1 or TRBD2 (6 bases each). Germline assignment: CDR1 SGDLS and CDR2 YYNGEE. Trimming took 3 bases from V and 8 from J, leaving 18 bases between them. The CDR3 extends over 15 amino acids. The CDR3: CASSAEGGGPDEQFF. CDR3 DNA sequence: TGTGCCAGCAGCGCGGAGGGGGGAGGCCCCGATGAGCAGTTCTTC.

The chain couples TRBV10-3 to TRBJ2-7, with 8 bases that match TRBD2. J was trimmed by 1 base and V by 0 bases; bases with no gene match: 5. This CDR3 region has 16 residues. CDR1 is ENHRY and CDR2 is SYGVKD in the germline V gene. CDR3 sequence: CAISESLGGGSYEQYF. As DNA, the CDR3 is TGTGCCATCAGTGAGTCCTTGGGCGGGGGGTCCTACGAGCAGTACTTC.

The rearrangement links TRBV6-5 to TRBJ1-3; 8 nucleotides match TRBD1. Germline-derived CDR1 and CDR2 are MNHEY and SVGAGI. Germline trimming cut 9 bases from V and 4 bases from J; bases unmatched to any gene: 2. The length of the CDR3 is 12 residues. CDR3 in amino acids: CASQGAGNTIYF. The CDR3 nucleotides read TGTGCCAGTCAGGGGGCGGGAAACACCATATATTTT.

The rearrangement joins TRBV30 to TRBJ2-5; D unclear. Germline CDR1 is GTSNPN and CDR2 is SVGIG (reference sequence). This CDR3 has 12 residues. V lost 5 bases, J lost 1 base, and 8 bases lay in between. The CDR3 DNA reads as TGTGCCTGGGATAGGACCCAAGAGACCCAGTACTTC. This encodes CAWDRTQETQYF.

J is TRBJ1-1 and V is TRBV2, with 7 bases lining up with TRBD1. This CDR3 comprises 15 residues. Germline values: CDR1 SNHLY, CDR2 FYNNEI. Trimming at V came to 6 bases and at J to 4 bases, leaving 11 bases not matched to a gene. The CDR3 nucleotides are TGTGCCAGCAGACGCGAGACAGGGTTAATCACTGAAGCTTTCTTT. Its translation: CASRRETGLITEAFF.

Only one count was recorded for this clone. The chain couples TRBV14 to TRBJ2-1, with 7 bases fitting TRBD2. Looked up from germline, CDR1 is SGHDN and CDR2 is FVKESK. V dropped 4 bases and J dropped 2; count of bases not matched to a gene: 11. The CDR3 spans 17 residues. CDR3 protein: CASSPLDGRQTYNEQFF. The CDR3 DNA is TGTGCCAGCAGCCCCCTCGACGGGAGGCAAACCTACAATGAGCAGTTCTTC.

The chain recombines TRBV14 with TRBJ2-7; D is possibly TRBD2 (5 bases). V lost 1 base and J lost 6, with 13 bases in between. The CDR3 totals 14 residues. Per the germline V gene, CDR1 is SGHDN and CDR2 is FVKESK. The chain's CDR3 is CASSQGSGFVEQYF. The CDR3 DNA reads as TGTGCCAGCAGCCAAGGAAGCGGATTTGTCGAGCAGTACTTC. Together with reference TRBV14 and TRBJ2-7, the CDR3 gives the full variable domain: EAGVTQFPSHSVIEKGQTVTLRCDPISGHDNLYWYRRVMGKEIKFLLHFVKESKQDESGMPNNRFLAERTGGTYSTLKVQPAELEDSGVYFCASSQGSGFVEQYFGPGTRLTVT.

V is TRBV11-2 and J is TRBJ1-1; 8 nucleotides line up with TRBD1. J was trimmed by 3 bases and V by 6 bases; bases with no gene match: 6. CDR1 is SGHAT and CDR2 is FQNNGV in the germline V gene. This CDR3 comprises 14 residues. The CDR3 DNA sequence: TGTGCCAGCAGGCGACAGGGGTTGGACACTGAAGCTTTCTTT. Its protein product is CASRRQGLDTEAFF.

The chain has TRBV28 and TRBJ2-5, with no clear D. With the DNA end fitting TRBJ2-7 better, the J assignment may be wrong. This CDR3 is built from 12 residues. The germline V gene has CDR1 MDHEN and CDR2 SYDVKM. CDR3: CASSGNLYEQYF. DNA for the CDR3: TGTGCCAGCAGCGGAAACCTCTACGAGCAGTACTTC.

J is TRBJ1-2 and V is TRBV30; TRBD1 matches 7 bases. The V segment lost 3 bases and the J segment 2 bases; nucleotides outside the gene matches: 6. Germline loops: CDR1 GTSNPN, CDR2 SVGIG (reference sequence). The CDR3 runs 14 residues. As DNA, the CDR3 is TGTGCCTGGAGGCAGGGACAGATGAACTATGGCTACACCTTC. Its protein product is CAWRQGQMNYGYTF.